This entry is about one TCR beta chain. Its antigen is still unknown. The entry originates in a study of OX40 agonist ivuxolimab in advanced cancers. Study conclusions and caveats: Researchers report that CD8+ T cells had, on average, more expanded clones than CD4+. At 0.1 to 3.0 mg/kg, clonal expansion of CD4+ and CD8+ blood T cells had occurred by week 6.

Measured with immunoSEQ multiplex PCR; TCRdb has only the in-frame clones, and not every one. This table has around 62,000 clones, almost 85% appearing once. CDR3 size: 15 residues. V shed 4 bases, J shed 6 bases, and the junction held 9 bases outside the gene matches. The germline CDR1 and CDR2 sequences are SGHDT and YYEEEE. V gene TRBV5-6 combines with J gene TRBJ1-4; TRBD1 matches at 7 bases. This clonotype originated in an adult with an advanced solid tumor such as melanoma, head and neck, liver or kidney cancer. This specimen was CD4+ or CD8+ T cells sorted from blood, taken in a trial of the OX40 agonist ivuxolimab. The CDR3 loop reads CASSGRGGVDEKLFF. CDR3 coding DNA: TGTGCCAGCAGCGGGAGAGGGGGCGTCGATGAAAAACTGTTTTTT.